These 29 T cell receptor beta chains were all obtained from the same sample, sequenced in a study of beta chain features in type 1 diabetes. Of the isolated RNA, all was reverse transcribed, and so the sequenced material was expressed TCRB transcripts. Sequenced by immunoSEQ multiplex PCR; TCRdb stores in-frame clones only, minus some. The sample comprises about 350,000 clones, 15% to 20% of which are singletons, and 0.044% rests with the top ten. What was sequenced was naive CD4+ T cells from blood. All receptors come from a woman aged 18 to 35 in good health.

The chain links TRBV27 to TRBJ2-1, with a tentative D call TRBD2 (6 bases). The CDR3 has 14 amino acids. The germline CDR1 and CDR2 sequences are MNHEY and SMNVEV (reference sequence). Trimming removed 2 bases at V and 10 bases at J, with 15 bases between. The CDR3 DNA is TGTGCCAGCAGTTTACTGTCCGGGAGAGGGGAGCAGTTCTTC. Translated: CASSLLSGRGEQFF.

This clone was seen a single time. The chain has TRBV27 and TRBJ2-1, with D possibly matching TRBD2 (6 bases). Germline CDR1 and CDR2: MNHEY and SMNVEV (reference sequence). The V end was cut by 7 bases, the J end by 9 bases, with 22 bases between. The CDR3 is made up of 15 amino acids. The CDR3 spells CASTRAGLKGAEQFF. The CDR3 DNA is TGTGCCAGCACCCGGGCGGGACTTAAGGGAGCTGAGCAGTTCTTC.

CDR3 DNA sequence: TGTGCCACCAGGACTAGCGGGGGCTCAGATACGCAGTATTTT. It translates to CATRTSGGSDTQYF. The chain employs TRBV27 and TRBJ2-3, with TRBD2 matching 13 bases. Trimming at V came to 10 bases and at J to 4 bases, leaving 5 bases not matched to a gene. CDR3 size: 14 residues. The germline CDR1 and CDR2 sequences are MNHEY and SMNVEV (reference sequence).

This rearrangement joins TRBV6-1 to TRBJ1-2; possible D gene TRBD1, 5 bases. V was cut by 2 bases and J by 8 bases, with 18 bases left in between. The CDR3 contains 15 residues. From germline, CDR1 is MNHNS and CDR2 SASEGT. This chain's CDR3 is CASSELGGAPSGYTF. CDR3 nucleotides: TGTGCCAGCAGTGAACTCGGGGGAGCTCCGTCCGGCTACACCTTC.

The V gene is TRBV5-8, the J gene TRBJ2-3; D is unresolved. Trimming left V 0 bases short and J 6 bases short, with 17 bases between. The CDR3 spans 16 residues. Germline V gene lookup returns CDR1 SGHTS and CDR2 YDEGEE. DNA for the CDR3: TGTGCCAGCAGCTTGGGTTTGACGACCTCGGAGGATACGCAGTATTTT. As protein: CASSLGLTTSEDTQYF.

This clone was counted only a few times. The chain is built from TRBV19 and TRBJ2-3, with TRBD1 matching 7 bases. Germline CDR1 reads LNHDA; CDR2 reads SQIVND (reference sequence). The CDR3 length is 13 residues. With V trimmed by 6 bases and J by 1 base, 1 base remained unmatched. The CDR3 spells CASRGTGTDTQYF. The CDR3 coding sequence is TGTGCCAGTAGAGGGACAGGCACAGATACGCAGTATTTT.

In its sample, this clone was seen a few times. The chain is built from TRBV18 and TRBJ1-1; D is unresolved. V was clipped by 8 bases and J by 1 base, with 5 bases between them. CDR3 size: 11 residues. Germline CDR1 KGHSH, CDR2 LQKENI. The CDR3 region has the DNA TGTGCCAGCCTAGAGAACACTGAAGCTTTCTTT. Its translation is CASLENTEAFF.

This clone was observed a handful of times. J is TRBJ2-5 and V is TRBV30, with D perhaps matching TRBD1 (5 bases). V dropped 0 bases and J dropped 0 bases, with 5 bases sitting between them. CDR1 GTSNPN and CDR2 SVGIG come from the germline V gene (reference sequence). The CDR3 contains 13 residues. CDR3 loop: CAWSVGDQETQYF. The CDR3 bases are TGTGCCTGGAGTGTAGGGGACCAAGAGACCCAGTACTTC.

This sequence joins TRBV7-8 and TRBJ2-1; TRBD2 aligns across 9 bases. V was clipped by 0 bases and J by 9 bases; unmatched bases: 9. Germline V gives CDR1 SGHVS, CDR2 FQNEAQ. The CDR3 is 16 amino acids. The DNA of the CDR3 is TGTGCCAGCAGCTTAGCAGGAGCGGGGGGAGGAGGTGAGCAGTTCTTC. Translating it yields CASSLAGAGGGGEQFF.

This clone was found a few times. The J gene is TRBJ2-5, the V gene TRBV14; 8 bases align to TRBD1. The ends lost 3 bases at V and 4 bases at J; junction bases unmatched: 7. CDR3 length: 15 residues. Germline V gene data show CDR1 as SGHDN and CDR2 as FVKESK. The CDR3 reads CASSQRRDRRETQYF. DNA of the CDR3: TGTGCCAGCAGCCAGAGACGGGACAGGAGAGAGACCCAGTACTTC.

This clone was seen a few times. V is TRBV9 and J is TRBJ2-1; the D gene is possibly TRBD2 (6 bases). The CDR3 consists of 13 residues. CDR1 and CDR2 (germline): SGDLS, YYNGEE. Trimming shortened V by 2 bases and J by 7 bases, and 10 bases separated the two germline ends. The CDR3 is CASSVGTHNEQFF. The DNA of the CDR3 is TGTGCCAGCAGCGTTGGGACTCATAATGAGCAGTTCTTC.

This clone occurred a few times. This rearrangement joins TRBV4-2 to TRBJ1-2; TRBD1 might be the D (5 bases). Germline V gene lookup returns CDR1 LGHNA and CDR2 YNFKEQ. The CDR3 is 17 residues long. The V and J ends lost 3 bases and 0 bases respectively, with 17 bases between them. The DNA of the CDR3 is TGTGCCAGCAGCCAGTCCTACCCAATAGGGGCTAACTATGGCTACACCTTC. It specifies CASSQSYPIGANYGYTF.

This clone was picked up one time. This chain's CDR3 is CASSEGEGGAYNQPQHF. In DNA form, the CDR3 reads TGTGCCAGCAGTGAAGGGGAGGGGGGGGCGTACAATCAGCCCCAGCATTTT. The chain combines TRBV6-1 with TRBJ1-5; D might be TRBD1 (6 bases). V lost 1 base to trimming and J lost 3 bases, with 16 bases between them. This CDR3 contains 17 residues. CDR1 and CDR2 (germline): MNHNS, SASEGT.

A few counts support this clone. The V and J genes are TRBV28 and TRBJ1-5; possibly TRBD1 for D (6 bases). The CDR3 extends over 15 amino acids. Germline V CDR1 and CDR2: MDHEN, SYDVKM. V dropped 6 bases and J dropped 0 bases, with 12 bases sitting between them. CDR3 coding DNA: TGTGCCAGCAGAACGACAGGAAATAGCAATCAGCCCCAGCATTTT. Its translation is CASRTTGNSNQPQHF.

The gene calls are TRBV4-3 and TRBJ2-4; TRBD1 is a possible D gene (6 bases). V lost 2 bases to trimming and J lost 3 bases, with 11 bases between them. The V gene's germline CDR1 is LGHNA and CDR2 YSLEER. This CDR3 region has 15 residues. As DNA, the CDR3 is TGCGCCAGCAGCCAACAGGGGTTTGGCAAAAACATTCAGTACTTC. It specifies CASSQQGFGKNIQYF.

For this clone: Within the sample, other DNA sequences also encode this same CDR3. The V call is TRBV30, the J call TRBJ2-7; 11 bases map to TRBD2. Germline lookup yields CDR1 GTSNPN and CDR2 SVGIG (reference sequence). The CDR3 is made up of 15 amino acids. V lost 1 base and J lost 3; bases outside the gene matches: 5. CDR3 sequence (DNA): TGTGCCTGGAGTGCCGGAACTAGCGGGAGCTACGAGCAGTACTTC. Translating it yields CAWSAGTSGSYEQYF.

The V and J genes are TRBV7-9 and TRBJ2-7; D gene ambiguous. Trimming left V 0 bases short and J 5 bases short, with 5 bases between. Germline CDR1 reads SEHNR; CDR2 reads FQNEAQ (reference sequence). The CDR3 length is 12 residues. CDR3 sequence (DNA): TGTGCCAGCAGCTTAGCAATAGACGAGCAGTACTTC. Its protein product is CASSLAIDEQYF.

This clone was counted between two and nine times. This specimen includes other DNA sequences encoding the same CDR3. The chain is built from TRBV5-1 and TRBJ2-1, with 9 bases aligning to TRBD2. Trimming removed 4 bases from V and 7 bases from J; junction bases left unmatched: 3. Germline V gene sequence: CDR1 SGHRS, CDR2 YFSETQ. The CDR3 is 13 amino acids. DNA for the CDR3: TGCGCCAGCAGCCTCGGACTAGCGAATGAGCAGTTCTTC. It encodes CASSLGLANEQFF.

The gene calls are TRBV4-1 and TRBJ2-5, with 8 bases fitting TRBD2. The length of the CDR3 is 17 residues. The trim removed 4 bases at V and 2 bases at J, leaving 12 bases unmatched. CDR1 MGHRA and CDR2 YSYEKL come from the germline V gene. As DNA, the CDR3 is TGCGCCAGCAGCCCGGGGCATGGCGGGGGGACACAAGAGACCCAGTACTTC. Translated, it gives CASSPGHGGGTQETQYF.

In its sample, this clone was seen a few times. The chain has TRBV4-1 and TRBJ2-7; 10 bases match TRBD1. This CDR3 spans 16 amino acids. The V gene end was trimmed by 2 bases and the J gene end by 5 bases; junction bases not matched to a gene: 9. Germline-derived CDR1 and CDR2 are MGHRA and YSYEKL. DNA of the CDR3: TGCGCCAGCAGCCAACTTAGGGACAGGGGCTGGGACGAGCAGTACTTC. Translation: CASSQLRDRGWDEQYF.

Concerning this clone: The sample holds other DNA sequences that translate to the same CDR3. The chain uses TRBV18 and TRBJ2-1; 10 bases match TRBD2. After removal of 2 bases from V and 4 bases from J, the junction contained 5 bases not matched to a gene. The CDR3 has 16 residues. Germline V gene lookup returns CDR1 KGHSH and CDR2 LQKENI. Here the CDR3 reads CASSPVAGGGYNEQFF. CDR3 bases: TGTGCCAGCTCACCAGTAGCGGGAGGAGGATACAATGAGCAGTTCTTC. The full variable domain, completed using reference TRBV18 and TRBJ2-1, is NAGVMQNPRHLVRRRGQEARLRCSPMKGHSHVYWYRQLPEEGLKFMVYLQKENIIDESGMPKERFSAEFPKEGPSILRIQQVVRGDSAAYFCASSPVAGGGYNEQFFGPGTRLTVL.

This clone was counted between two and nine times. This chain connects TRBV4-1 to TRBJ2-4, with a possible D match to TRBD2 (6 bases). The CDR3 consists of 16 residues. Germline values: CDR1 MGHRA, CDR2 YSYEKL. Trimming pared 4 bases from V and 6 bases from J, leaving 19 bases between. CDR3 sequence: CASSRPGGPDANIQYF. CDR3 coding DNA: TGCGCCAGCAGCCGTCCTGGAGGGCCGGATGCAAACATTCAGTACTTC.

The genes are TRBV18 and TRBJ2-4; 14 bases map to TRBD2. Per germline, CDR1 KGHSH and CDR2 LQKENI. This CDR3 is 18 amino acids long. Losses at the gene ends were 3 bases for V and 3 bases for J; bases not matched to a gene: 7. The CDR3 region is CASSPTSGGAEDKNIQYF. CDR3 in DNA: TGTGCCAGCTCACCGACTAGCGGGGGGGCCGAAGACAAAAACATTCAGTACTTC.

The DNA for the CDR3 is TGTGCCTGGCAGGGACAGCATAGCAATCAGCCCCAGCATTTT. Its protein is CAWQGQHSNQPQHF. The chain recombines TRBV30 with TRBJ1-5; 7 positions match TRBD1. This CDR3 contains 14 residues. Germline V gene sequence: CDR1 GTSNPN, CDR2 SVGIG (reference sequence). Germline trimming cut 5 bases from V and 0 bases from J; bases unmatched to any gene: 4.

This clone was observed a few times. The chain employs TRBV9 and TRBJ2-3, with D tentatively TRBD1 (6 bases). The length of the CDR3 is 15 residues. Germline V lookup: CDR1 SGDLS, CDR2 YYNGEE. Trimming stripped 0 bases from V and 8 bases from J, with 16 bases between. The CDR3 DNA follows: TGTGCCAGCAGCGTAGTTGGTGGGGGCGACGGTACGCAGTATTTT. As protein: CASSVVGGGDGTQYF.

This clone was seen only a few times. The chain uses TRBV5-6 and TRBJ1-1; a possible D gene is TRBD1 (5 bases). The CDR3 has 18 amino acids. V was trimmed by 5 bases and J by 0 bases, leaving 23 bases between them. CDR1 SGHDT and CDR2 YYEEEE come from the germline V gene. The CDR3 sequence is CASSDRTWRIRMNTEAFF. CDR3 DNA: TGTGCCAGCAGTGATCGGACATGGCGAATTAGAATGAACACTGAAGCTTTCTTT.

A few counts support this clone. CDR3 DNA sequence: TGTGCCTGGACCGGACAGGGCGGAGAGACCCAGTACTTC. As protein: CAWTGQGGETQYF. V usage is TRBV30 and J usage is TRBJ2-5; 8 bases match TRBD1. This CDR3 spans 13 amino acids. Looked up from germline, CDR1 is GTSNPN and CDR2 is SVGIG (reference sequence). Trimming took 4 bases from V and 4 from J; bases not matched to a gene: 5.

The rearrangement uses TRBV11-2 and TRBJ2-1; the match to TRBD2 covers 7 bases. The CDR3 totals 15 residues. Germline V gives CDR1 SGHAT, CDR2 FQNNGV. Unmatched junction bases numbered 6, after V lost 3 bases and J lost 4 bases. CDR3 amino acids: CASSFGLAVYNEQFF. Here the CDR3 DNA reads TGTGCCAGCAGCTTCGGCCTAGCGGTTTACAATGAGCAGTTCTTC.

The chain employs TRBV6-6 and TRBJ1-2, with a weak D call TRBD1 (5 bases). The germline V gene encodes CDR1 MNHNY and CDR2 SVGAGI (reference sequence). The ends were cut back, 10 bases at V and 5 bases at J, with 17 bases in the middle. The CDR3 covers 13 residues. CDR3 coding DNA: TGTGCCACCCTTGACCGGAAGGGGTATGGCTACACCTTC. It translates to CATLDRKGYGYTF.